Below are 17 T cell receptor beta chains sequenced from a single sample in a study of Graves' ophthalmopathy and Graves' hyperthyroidism. Using RNA transcripts, the TCR beta CDR3 regions were amplified. An initial RT-PCR round employing HTBI primers preceded a second-round multiplex PCR. TCRdb passed the multiplex PCR reads through MiXCR, listing each CDR3 protein once. The data contain over a million distinct CDR3 sequences, about 35% of them singletons. The source material was peripheral blood or thyroid tissue (not recorded which). The receptor source for this set is an adult man with Graves' hyperthyroidism.

This clonotype was counted between two and nine times. This could be a read error, since a much larger clone is one nucleotide away. This chain joins TRBV20-1 and TRBJ2-5; D call uncertain. CDR3 length equals 11 residues. The ends were cut back, 8 bases at V and 1 base at J, with 8 bases in the middle. Germline V gives CDR1 DFQATT, CDR2 SNEGSKA (reference sequence). The CDR3 DNA is TGCAGTCCGGACCGCCAAGAGACCCAGTACTTC. It encodes CSPDRQETQYF.

The rearrangement uses TRBV7-3 and TRBJ2-2, with 13 bases lining up with TRBD2. CDR3 size: 16 residues. Germline CDR1 and CDR2: SGHTA and FQGTGA. V lost 5 bases, J lost 6 bases, and 6 bases stayed unmatched. CDR3 nucleotides: TGTGCCAGCAGCGGCAGACTAGCGGGAGGCCCCGGGGAGCTGTTTTTT. This encodes CASSGRLAGGPGELFF.

Ten or more counts support this clonotype. The chain is built from TRBV5-1 and TRBJ1-4; TRBD1 aligns across 7 bases. Germline V CDR1 and CDR2: SGHRS, YFSETQ. The CDR3 is 14 residues long. The junction had 10 bases not matched to a gene; V was cut back by 0 bases and J by 14 bases. The CDR3 DNA sequence: TGCGCCAGCAGCTTGGCCCACAGGGGCGATATCCTGTTTTTT. It translates to CASSLAHRGDILFF.

As regards this clonotype: Germline is not matched at one junction end, which may reflect a read error. The gene calls are TRBV10-2 and TRBJ1-2; possibly TRBD1 for D (6 bases). Germline V CDR1 and CDR2: WSHSY, SAAADI. The CDR3 is made up of 15 amino acids. The CDR3 DNA is TGTGCCAGCGGGCCAGACAGGCGTGATAACTATGGCTACACCTTC. Residues: CASGPDRRDNYGYTF.

The CDR3 reads CASAPGDRDCEKLFF. CDR3 in DNA: TGTGCCAGCGCCCCGGGCGACAGGGATTGCGAAAAACTGTTTTTT. The rearrangement joins TRBV6-5 to TRBJ1-4, with TRBD1 matching over 7 bases. V was pared by 8 bases and J by 8 bases, with 14 bases of the junction left unmatched. Germline-derived CDR1 and CDR2 are MNHEY and SVGAGI. This CDR3 is built from 15 residues.

This clonotype was detected many times. The rearrangement joins TRBV6-6 to TRBJ2-5, with TRBD2 matching over 8 bases. CDR1 and CDR2 (germline): MNHNY, SVGAGI (reference sequence). Trimming took 5 bases from V and 1 from J; bases not matched to a gene: 3. CDR3 length equals 14 residues. This CDR3 reads CASSAGGSQETQYF. Written as DNA, the CDR3 is TGTGCCAGCAGTGCGGGGGGATCCCAAGAGACCCAGTACTTC.

The V and J genes are TRBV5-8 and TRBJ2-2; 8 bases map to TRBD1. The ends lost 5 bases at V and 2 bases at J; junction bases unmatched: 8. From germline, CDR1 is SGHTS and CDR2 YDEGEE. The CDR3 is 16 amino acids. In DNA, the CDR3 is TGTGCCAGCAGGACAGGGACAGGCAGCAACACCGGGGAGCTGTTTTTT. This gives the protein CASRTGTGSNTGELFF.

This clonotype was picked up many times. The rearrangement links TRBV5-8 to TRBJ1-1; tentative D call: TRBD1 (6 bases). V dropped 10 bases and J dropped 4 bases, with 17 bases sitting between them. The germline V gene encodes CDR1 SGHTS and CDR2 YDEGEE. CDR3 length equals 13 residues. The CDR3 spells CAYGGQLITEAFF. The CDR3 DNA sequence: TGTGCCTACGGGGGCCAATTGATCACTGAAGCTTTCTTT. Full variable domain (remainder filled in from reference TRBV5-8 and TRBJ1-1): EAGVTQSPTHLIKTRGQQATLRCSPISGHTSVYWYQQALGLGLQFLLWYDEGEERNRGNFPPRFSGRQFPNYSSELNVNALELEDSALYLCAYGGQLITEAFFGQGTRLTVV.

This clonotype was seen only once. Mismatch with germline at one junction end may stem from a read error. The V gene is TRBV10-2, the J gene TRBJ2-7; the D gene is possibly TRBD1 (6 bases). CDR3 size: 16 residues. CDR1 is WSHSY, CDR2 SAAADI, per germline. CDR3 residues: CASSSSPGTSTYEQYF. The CDR3 coding sequence is TGTGCCAGCAGCTCGAGTCCCGGGACATCAACCTACGAGCAGTACTTC.

The chain has TRBV7-2 and TRBJ2-7; no definite D call. The germline V and J ends were trimmed by 2 bases and 0 bases, with 11 bases remaining between them. CDR3 length: 15 amino acids. The germline V gene encodes CDR1 SGHTA and CDR2 FQGNSA. CDR3: CASSLIARSSYEQYF. The CDR3 bases are TGTGCCAGCAGCTTAATTGCCAGGAGCTCCTACGAGCAGTACTTC.

Concerning this clonotype: At one end, the junction sequence differs from germline, possibly due to a read error. The V and J genes are TRBV29-1 and TRBJ1-2; TRBD1 agrees at 9 bases. The CDR3 runs 10 residues. Per the germline V gene, CDR1 is SQVTM and CDR2 is ANQGSEA. The CDR3 DNA reads as TGCAGCGTGGAGACAGGGGGGATGAGCTTC. Translation: CSVETGGMSF.

The sample holds many counts of this clonotype. The rearrangement uses TRBV19 and TRBJ1-1; D is ambiguous. The germline CDR1 and CDR2 sequences are LNHDA and SQIVND (reference sequence). Between the trimmed V and J ends, which lost 6 bases and 8 bases, there was a span of 10 bases. The CDR3 consists of 11 residues. The CDR3 coding sequence is TGTGCCAGTAGACGCGGACGGGAAGCTTTCTTT. Translated: CASRRGREAFF. Full variable domain (remainder filled in from reference TRBV19 and TRBJ1-1): DGGITQSPKYLFRKEGQNVTLSCEQNLNHDAMYWYRQDPGQGLRLIYYSQIVNDFQKGDIAEGYSVSREKKESFPLTVTSAQKNPTAFYLCASRRGREAFFGQGTRLTVV.

In its sample, this clonotype was seen a few times. The J gene is TRBJ1-6, the V gene TRBV7-9; D not resolved. Germline V gene data show CDR1 as SEHNR and CDR2 as FQNEAQ (reference sequence). The length of the CDR3 is 16 residues. Trimming took 2 bases from V and 7 from J, leaving 15 bases between them. CDR3 region: CASSLPRPSNNSPLHF. The CDR3 bases are TGTGCCAGCAGCTTACCGCGACCGTCTAACAATTCACCCCTCCACTTT.

This clonotype was counted at least ten times. The J gene is TRBJ2-5, the V gene TRBV4-2; a weak D match, TRBD2 (5 bases). Trimming shortened V by 0 bases and J by 0 bases, and 8 bases separated the two germline ends. The CDR3 loop spans 15 amino acids. The germline V gene has CDR1 LGHNA and CDR2 YNFKEQ. The CDR3 is CASSQDPRDQETQYF. The CDR3 DNA reads as TGTGCCAGCAGCCAAGACCCGCGGGACCAAGAGACCCAGTACTTC.

This clonotype showed up many times. The J gene is TRBJ2-5, the V gene TRBV2; D not resolved. CDR3 length equals 12 residues. Germline CDR1 is SNHLY and CDR2 is FYNNEI. Trimming took off 6 bases at V and 1 base at J, with 6 bases between the two ends. CDR3 in DNA: TGTGCCAGCAGGCCAGCCCAAGAGACCCAGTACTTC. Amino acid sequence: CASRPAQETQYF.

As to this clonotype: Since a much larger clone is just one base distant, this may be a read error. The chain links TRBV7-9 to TRBJ2-5, with a weak D call TRBD2 (6 bases). This CDR3 region has 17 residues. Per germline, CDR1 SEHNR and CDR2 FQNEAQ (reference sequence). The V end was cut by 8 bases, the J end by 4 bases, with 26 bases between. The CDR3 nucleotides are TGTGCCAGCGCAAATCCGGGAGCGGGTGTTTTTGCAGAGACCCAGTACTTC. Translation gives CASANPGAGVFAETQYF.

This clonotype was found many times. The rearrangement uses TRBV29-1 and TRBJ2-7; TRBD1 matches at 9 bases. V shed 6 bases and J 6 bases; nucleotides not matched to a gene: 9. The CDR3 is made up of 13 amino acids. The V gene's germline CDR1 is SQVTM and CDR2 ANQGSEA. CDR3 in amino acids: CSVTRTGDLEQYF. The CDR3 coding sequence is TGCAGCGTGACCCGGACAGGGGACCTCGAGCAGTACTTC.